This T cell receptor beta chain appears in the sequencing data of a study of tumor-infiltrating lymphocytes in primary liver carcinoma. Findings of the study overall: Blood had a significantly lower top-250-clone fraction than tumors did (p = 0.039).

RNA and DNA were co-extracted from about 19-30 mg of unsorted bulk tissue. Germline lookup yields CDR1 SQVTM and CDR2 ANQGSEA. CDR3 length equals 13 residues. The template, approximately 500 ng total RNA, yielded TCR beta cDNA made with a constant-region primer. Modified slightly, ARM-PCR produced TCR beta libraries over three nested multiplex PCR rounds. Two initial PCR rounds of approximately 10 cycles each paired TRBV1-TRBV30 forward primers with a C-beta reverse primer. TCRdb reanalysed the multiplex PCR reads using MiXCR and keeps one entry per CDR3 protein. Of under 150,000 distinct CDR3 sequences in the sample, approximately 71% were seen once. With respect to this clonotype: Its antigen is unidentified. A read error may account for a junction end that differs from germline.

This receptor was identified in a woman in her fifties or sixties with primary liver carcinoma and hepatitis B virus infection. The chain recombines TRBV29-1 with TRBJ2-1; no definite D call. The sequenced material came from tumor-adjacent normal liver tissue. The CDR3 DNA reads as TGCAGCGCCGCTGGGAACAGAGACAATGAGCAGTTATTC. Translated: CSAAGNRDNEQLF.